Listed below are T cell receptor beta chains from one sample, sequenced in a study of cytomegalovirus exposure and HLA in healthy donors. Method: immunoSEQ multiplex PCR; TCRdb's copy keeps in-frame clones and lacks some. The table has over 200,000 clones, roughly 80% seen once. The sequencing sample was made of PBMCs. The receptors shown here come from a man in his forties or fifties in good health and CMV-seropositive. Both conserved end residues are part of each CDR3. The D gene is left open where the match is weak. Expanded clones get a size class; other rows say once, few or many, or leave the size out.

TRBD2	TRBV5-6	.	TRBJ2-1	CASSLGSGINEQFF	TGTGCCAGCAGCTTGGGAAGCGGGATAAATGAGCAGTTCTTC
TRBD1	TRBV6-6	.	TRBJ1-2	CASSPGQTLYGYTF	TGTGCCAGCAGCCCGGGACAGACACTCTATGGCTACACCTTC
TRBD1	TRBV5-1	.	TRBJ2-1	CASSSGQHYNEQFF	TGCGCCAGCAGCTCGGGACAGCATTACAATGAGCAGTTCTTC
.	TRBV4-1	.	TRBJ2-3	CASSQEPGIADTQYF	TGCGCCAGCAGCCAAGAACCAGGAATAGCAGATACGCAGTATTTT
TRBD2	TRBV2	.	TRBJ2-5	CASTPSGRTETQYF	TGTGCCAGCACCCCTAGCGGGAGAACAGAGACCCAGTACTTC
.	TRBV12-5	.	TRBJ1-1	CASGHYSEAFF	TGTGCTAGTGGCCATTACTCCGAAGCTTTCTTT
.	TRBV15	once	TRBJ1-2	CATSRDRTPFYGYTF	TGTGCCACCAGCAGAGATCGGACACCCTTTTATGGCTACACCTTC
.	TRBV27	.	TRBJ2-3	CASSSKGHGTDTQYF	TGTGCCAGCAGTTCCAAGGGACACGGCACAGATACGCAGTATTTT
TRBD2	TRBV9	once	TRBJ2-3	CASSNAGGADTQYF	TGTGCCAGCAGTAACGCGGGAGGGGCAGATACGCAGTATTTT
.	TRBV5-1	.	TRBJ2-2	CASKPLDRSNTGELFF	TGCGCCAGCAAACCCCTCGACAGATCGAACACCGGGGAGCTGTTTTTT
TRBD2	TRBV6-4	.	TRBJ2-1	CASRTWGGEQFF	TGTGCCAGCAGGACCTGGGGGGGTGAGCAGTTCTTC
TRBD2	TRBV10-2	.	TRBJ2-1	CASSAETSGKNEQFF	TGCGCCAGCAGTGCAGAGACTAGCGGGAAGAATGAGCAGTTCTTC
.	TRBV13	.	TRBJ2-2	CASSDTLAGELFF	TGTGCCAGCAGTGACACCTTGGCCGGGGAGCTGTTTTTT
.	TRBV30	.	TRBJ2-3	CAWSVGVGRDTQYF	TGTGCCTGGAGTGTAGGCGTCGGGAGAGATACGCAGTATTTT
TRBD1	TRBV27	.	TRBJ1-5	CASSRRGQGISNQPQHF	TGTGCCAGCAGTCGCAGGGGACAGGGAATCAGCAATCAGCCCCAGCATTTT